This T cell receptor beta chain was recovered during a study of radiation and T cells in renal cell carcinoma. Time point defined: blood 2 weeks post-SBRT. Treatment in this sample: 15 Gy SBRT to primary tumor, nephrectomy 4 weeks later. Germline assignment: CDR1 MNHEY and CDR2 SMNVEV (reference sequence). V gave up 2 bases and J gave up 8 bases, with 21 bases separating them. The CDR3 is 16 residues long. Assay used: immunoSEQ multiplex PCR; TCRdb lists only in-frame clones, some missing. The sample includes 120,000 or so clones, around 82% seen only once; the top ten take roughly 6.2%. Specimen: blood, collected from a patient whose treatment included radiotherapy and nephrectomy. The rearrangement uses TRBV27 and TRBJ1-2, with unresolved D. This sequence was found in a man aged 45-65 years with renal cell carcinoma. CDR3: CASSLGPRTEYGGYTF. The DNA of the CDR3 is TGTGCCAGCAGTTTAGGGCCCCGGACGGAGTATGGAGGCTACACCTTC.